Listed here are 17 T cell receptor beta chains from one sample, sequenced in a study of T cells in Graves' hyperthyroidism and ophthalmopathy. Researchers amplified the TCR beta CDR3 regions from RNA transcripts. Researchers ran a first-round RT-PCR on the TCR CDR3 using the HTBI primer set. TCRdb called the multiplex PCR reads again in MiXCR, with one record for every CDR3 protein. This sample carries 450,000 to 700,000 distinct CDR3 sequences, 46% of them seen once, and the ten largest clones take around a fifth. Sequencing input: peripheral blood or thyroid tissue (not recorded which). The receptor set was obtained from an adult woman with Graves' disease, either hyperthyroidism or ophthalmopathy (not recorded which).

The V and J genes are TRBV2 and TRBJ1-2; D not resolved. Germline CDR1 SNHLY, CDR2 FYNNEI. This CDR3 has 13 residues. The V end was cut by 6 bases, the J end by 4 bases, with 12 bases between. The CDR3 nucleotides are TGTGCCAGCAGCGCGGAGGGATTCTATGGCTACACCTTC. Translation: CASSAEGFYGYTF.

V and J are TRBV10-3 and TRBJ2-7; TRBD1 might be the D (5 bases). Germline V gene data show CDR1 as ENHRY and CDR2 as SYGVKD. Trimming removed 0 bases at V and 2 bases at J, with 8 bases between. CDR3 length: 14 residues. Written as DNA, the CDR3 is TGTGCCATCAGTGAGTCTCCAGGGCCCTACGAGCAGTACTTC. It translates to CAISESPGPYEQYF.

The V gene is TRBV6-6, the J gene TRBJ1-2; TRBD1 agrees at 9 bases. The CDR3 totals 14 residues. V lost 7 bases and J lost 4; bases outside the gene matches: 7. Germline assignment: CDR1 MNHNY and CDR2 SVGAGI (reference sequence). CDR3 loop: CASMLADRGYGYTF. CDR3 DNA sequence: TGTGCCAGCATGCTAGCGGACAGGGGCTATGGCTACACCTTC.

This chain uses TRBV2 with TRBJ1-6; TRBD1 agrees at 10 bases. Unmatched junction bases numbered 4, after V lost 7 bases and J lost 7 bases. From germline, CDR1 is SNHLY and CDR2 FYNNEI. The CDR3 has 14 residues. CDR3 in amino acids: CASKPDRGNSPLHF. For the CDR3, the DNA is TGTGCCAGCAAACCGGACAGGGGGAATTCACCCCTCCACTTT. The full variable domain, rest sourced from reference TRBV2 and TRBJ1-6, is EPEVTQTPSHQVTQMGQEVILRCVPISNHLYFYWYRQILGQKVEFLVSFYNNEISEKSEIFDDQFSVERPDGSNFTLKIRSTKLEDSAMYFCASKPDRGNSPLHFGNGTRLTVT.

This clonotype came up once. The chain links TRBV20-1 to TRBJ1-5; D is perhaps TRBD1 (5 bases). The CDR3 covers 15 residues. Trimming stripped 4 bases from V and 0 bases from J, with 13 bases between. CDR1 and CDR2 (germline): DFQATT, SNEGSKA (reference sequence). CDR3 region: CSATRGGTSNQPQHF. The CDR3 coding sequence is TGCAGTGCTACACGTGGGGGGACTAGCAATCAGCCCCAGCATTTT.

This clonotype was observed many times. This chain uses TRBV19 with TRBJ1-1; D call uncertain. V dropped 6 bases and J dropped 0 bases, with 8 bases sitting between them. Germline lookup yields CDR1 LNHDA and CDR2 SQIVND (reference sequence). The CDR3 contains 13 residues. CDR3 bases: TGTGCCAGTAGCCCACGGTTGAACACTGAAGCTTTCTTT. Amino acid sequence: CASSPRLNTEAFF.

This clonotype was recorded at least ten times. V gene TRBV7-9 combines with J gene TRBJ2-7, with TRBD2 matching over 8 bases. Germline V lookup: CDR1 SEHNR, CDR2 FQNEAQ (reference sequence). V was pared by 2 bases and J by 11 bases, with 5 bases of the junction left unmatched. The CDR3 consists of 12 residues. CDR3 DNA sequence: TGTGCCAGCAGCTTATTGGGACTAGGGAAGTACTTC. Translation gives CASSLLGLGKYF.

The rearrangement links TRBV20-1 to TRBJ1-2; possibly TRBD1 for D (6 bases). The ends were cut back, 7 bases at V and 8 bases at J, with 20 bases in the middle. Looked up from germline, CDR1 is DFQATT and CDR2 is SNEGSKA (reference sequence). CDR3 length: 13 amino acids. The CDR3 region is CSGTGRIREGYTF. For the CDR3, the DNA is TGCAGTGGCACAGGGCGGATTAGAGAAGGCTACACCTTC.

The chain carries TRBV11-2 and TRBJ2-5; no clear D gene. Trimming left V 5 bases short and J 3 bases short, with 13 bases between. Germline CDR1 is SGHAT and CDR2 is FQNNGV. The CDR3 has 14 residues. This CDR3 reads CASSITTAKETQYF. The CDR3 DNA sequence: TGTGCCAGCAGCATTACTACAGCTAAAGAGACCCAGTACTTC.

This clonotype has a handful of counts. The CDR3 DNA reads as TGCAGTGCTAGTGTCCTAGCTCCGTTCTACGAGCAGTACTTC. Protein: CSASVLAPFYEQYF. The chain links TRBV20-1 to TRBJ2-7; a weak D match, TRBD2 (5 bases). CDR1 and CDR2 (germline): DFQATT, SNEGSKA (reference sequence). Deletions cut 3 bases from V and 3 bases from J, with 15 bases between. CDR3 length equals 14 residues.

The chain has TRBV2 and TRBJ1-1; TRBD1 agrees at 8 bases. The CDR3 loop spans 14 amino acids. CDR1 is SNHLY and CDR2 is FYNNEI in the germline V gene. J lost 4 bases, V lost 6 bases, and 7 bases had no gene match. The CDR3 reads CASRETGGSTEAFF. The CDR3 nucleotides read TGTGCCAGCAGGGAAACAGGGGGGAGCACTGAAGCTTTCTTT.

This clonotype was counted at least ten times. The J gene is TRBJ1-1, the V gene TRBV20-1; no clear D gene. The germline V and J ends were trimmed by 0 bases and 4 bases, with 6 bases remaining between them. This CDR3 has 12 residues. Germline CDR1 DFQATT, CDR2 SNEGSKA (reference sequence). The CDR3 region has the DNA TGCAGTGCTAGAGAGGGCGGCACTGAAGCTTTCTTT. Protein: CSAREGGTEAFF.

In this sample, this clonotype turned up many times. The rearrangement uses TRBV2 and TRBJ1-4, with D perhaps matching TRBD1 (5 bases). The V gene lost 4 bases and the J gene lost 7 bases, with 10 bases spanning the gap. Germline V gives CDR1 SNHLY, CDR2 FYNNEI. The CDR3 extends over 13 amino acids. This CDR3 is CASSAGRREKLFF. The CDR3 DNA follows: TGTGCCAGCAGTGCGGGGCGGCGTGAAAAACTGTTTTTT.

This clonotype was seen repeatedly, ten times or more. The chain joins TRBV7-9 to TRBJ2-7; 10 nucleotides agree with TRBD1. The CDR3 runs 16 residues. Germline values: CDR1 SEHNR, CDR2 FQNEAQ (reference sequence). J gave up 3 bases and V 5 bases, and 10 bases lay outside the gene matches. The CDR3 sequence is CASSPTGQGVYYEQYF. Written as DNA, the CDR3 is TGTGCCAGCAGCCCCACCGGACAGGGGGTCTACTACGAGCAGTACTTC.

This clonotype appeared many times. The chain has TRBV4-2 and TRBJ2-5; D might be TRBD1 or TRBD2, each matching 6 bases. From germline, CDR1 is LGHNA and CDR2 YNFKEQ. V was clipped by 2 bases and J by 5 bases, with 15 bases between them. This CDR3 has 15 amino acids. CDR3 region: CASSQSTGGGETQYF. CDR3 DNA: TGTGCCAGCAGCCAATCCACAGGAGGGGGGGAGACCCAGTACTTC.

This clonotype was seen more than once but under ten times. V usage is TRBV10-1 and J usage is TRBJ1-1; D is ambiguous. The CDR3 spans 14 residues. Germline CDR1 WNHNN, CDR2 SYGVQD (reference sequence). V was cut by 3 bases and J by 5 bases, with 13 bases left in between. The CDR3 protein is CASSDEGRATEAFF. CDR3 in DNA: TGCGCCAGCAGTGACGAGGGAAGGGCGACTGAAGCTTTCTTT.

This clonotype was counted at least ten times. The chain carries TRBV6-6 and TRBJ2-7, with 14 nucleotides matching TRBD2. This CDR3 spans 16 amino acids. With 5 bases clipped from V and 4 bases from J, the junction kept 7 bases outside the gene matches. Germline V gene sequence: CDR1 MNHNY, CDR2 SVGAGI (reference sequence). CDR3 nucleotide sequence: TGTGCCAGCAGTCCCCGCGGGACTAGCGGGAGTTACGAGCAGTACTTC. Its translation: CASSPRGTSGSYEQYF.